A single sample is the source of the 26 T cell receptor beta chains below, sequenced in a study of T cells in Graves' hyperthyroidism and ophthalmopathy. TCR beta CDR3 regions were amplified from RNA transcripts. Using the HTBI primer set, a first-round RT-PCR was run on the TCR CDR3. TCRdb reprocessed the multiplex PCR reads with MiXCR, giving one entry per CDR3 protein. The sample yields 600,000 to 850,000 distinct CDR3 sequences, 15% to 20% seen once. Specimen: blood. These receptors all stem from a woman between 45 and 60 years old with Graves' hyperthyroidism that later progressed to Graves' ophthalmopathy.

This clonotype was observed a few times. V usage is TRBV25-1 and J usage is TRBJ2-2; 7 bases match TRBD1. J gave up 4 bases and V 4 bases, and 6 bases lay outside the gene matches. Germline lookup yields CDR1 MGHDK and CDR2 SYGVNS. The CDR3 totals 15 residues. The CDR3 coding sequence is TGTGCCAGCAGTGCAGACAGGGTTGGCACCGGGGAGCTGTTTTTT. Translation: CASSADRVGTGELFF.

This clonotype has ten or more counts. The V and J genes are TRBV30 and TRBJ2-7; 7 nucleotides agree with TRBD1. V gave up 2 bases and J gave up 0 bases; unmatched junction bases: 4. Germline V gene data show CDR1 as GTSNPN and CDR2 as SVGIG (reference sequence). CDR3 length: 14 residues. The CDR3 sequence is CAWSFGDSSYEQYF. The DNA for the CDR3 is TGTGCCTGGAGTTTTGGGGACAGCTCCTACGAGCAGTACTTC.

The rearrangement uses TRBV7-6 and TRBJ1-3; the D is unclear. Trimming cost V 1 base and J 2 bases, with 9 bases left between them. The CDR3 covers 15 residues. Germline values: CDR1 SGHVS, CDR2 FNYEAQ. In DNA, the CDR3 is TGTGCCAGCAGCTTAGTCGGGGAAACTGGAAACACCATATATTTT. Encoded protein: CASSLVGETGNTIYF.

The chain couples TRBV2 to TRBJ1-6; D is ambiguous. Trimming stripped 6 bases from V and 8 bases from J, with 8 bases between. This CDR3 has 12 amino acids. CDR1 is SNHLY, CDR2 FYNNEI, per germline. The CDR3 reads CASRESDSPLHF. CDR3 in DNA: TGTGCCAGCAGGGAGTCGGATTCACCCCTCCACTTT.

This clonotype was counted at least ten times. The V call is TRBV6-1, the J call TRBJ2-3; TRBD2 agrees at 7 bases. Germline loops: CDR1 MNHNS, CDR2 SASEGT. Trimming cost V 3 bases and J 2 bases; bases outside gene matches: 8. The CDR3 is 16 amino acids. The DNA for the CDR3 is TGTGCCAGCAGTGACGAATGGGCGGGGGTCACAGATACGCAGTATTTT. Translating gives CASSDEWAGVTDTQYF.

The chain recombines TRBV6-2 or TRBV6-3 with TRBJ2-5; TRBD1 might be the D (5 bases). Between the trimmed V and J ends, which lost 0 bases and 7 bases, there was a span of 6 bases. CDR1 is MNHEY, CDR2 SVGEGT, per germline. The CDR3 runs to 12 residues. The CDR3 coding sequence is TGTGCCAGCAGTTACTCGCAGGGGACCCAGTACTTC. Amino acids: CASSYSQGTQYF.

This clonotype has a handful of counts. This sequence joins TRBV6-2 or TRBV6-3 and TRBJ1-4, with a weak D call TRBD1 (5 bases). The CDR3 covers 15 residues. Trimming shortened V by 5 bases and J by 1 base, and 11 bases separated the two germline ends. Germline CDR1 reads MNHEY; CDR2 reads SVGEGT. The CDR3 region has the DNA TGTGCCAGCAGTACAGGACCTCGAACTAATGAAAAACTGTTTTTT. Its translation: CASSTGPRTNEKLFF.

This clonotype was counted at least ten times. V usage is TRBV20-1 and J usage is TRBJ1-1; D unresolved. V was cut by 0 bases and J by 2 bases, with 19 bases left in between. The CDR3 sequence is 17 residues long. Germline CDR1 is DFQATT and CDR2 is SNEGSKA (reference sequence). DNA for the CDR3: TGCAGTGCTAGAGATGGTGGGCCGGGGAGCACCAACACTGAAGCTTTCTTT. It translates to CSARDGGPGSTNTEAFF.

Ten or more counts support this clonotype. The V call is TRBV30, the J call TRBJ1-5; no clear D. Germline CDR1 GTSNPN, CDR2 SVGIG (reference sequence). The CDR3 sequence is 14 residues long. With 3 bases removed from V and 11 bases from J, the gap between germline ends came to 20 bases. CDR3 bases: TGTGCCTGGAGCGGTGGACTGCATGAGAAATCCCAGCATTTT. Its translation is CAWSGGLHEKSQHF.

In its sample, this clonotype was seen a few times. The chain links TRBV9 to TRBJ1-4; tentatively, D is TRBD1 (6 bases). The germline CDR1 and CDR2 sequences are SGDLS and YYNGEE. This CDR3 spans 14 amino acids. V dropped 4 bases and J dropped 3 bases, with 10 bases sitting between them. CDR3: CASSPGAANEKLFF. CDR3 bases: TGTGCCAGCAGCCCGGGGGCGGCTAATGAAAAACTGTTTTTT. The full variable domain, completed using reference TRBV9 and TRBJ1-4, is DSGVTQTPKHLITATGQRVTLRCSPRSGDLSVYWYQQSLDQGLQFLIQYYNGEERAKGNILERFSAQQFPDLHSELNLSSLELGDSALYFCASSPGAANEKLFFGSGTQLSVL.

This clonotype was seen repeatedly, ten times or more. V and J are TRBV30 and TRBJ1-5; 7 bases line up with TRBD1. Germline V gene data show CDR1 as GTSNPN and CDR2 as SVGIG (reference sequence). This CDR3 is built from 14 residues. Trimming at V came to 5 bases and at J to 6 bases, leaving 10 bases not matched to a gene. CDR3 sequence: CAWGGQHGAQPQHF. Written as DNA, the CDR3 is TGTGCCTGGGGGGGACAGCATGGCGCTCAGCCCCAGCATTTT. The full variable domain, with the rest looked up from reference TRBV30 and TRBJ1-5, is SQTIHQWPATLVQPVGSPLSLECTVEGTSNPNLYWYRQAAGRGLQLLFYSVGIGQISSEVPQNLSASRPQDRQFILSSKKLLLSDSGFYLCAWGGQHGAQPQHFGDGTRLSIL.

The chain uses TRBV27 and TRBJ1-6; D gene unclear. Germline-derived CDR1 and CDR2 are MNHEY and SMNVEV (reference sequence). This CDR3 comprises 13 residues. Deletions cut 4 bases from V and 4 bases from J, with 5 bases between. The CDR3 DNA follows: TGTGCCAGCAGTTCCGATTATAATTCACCCCTCCACTTT. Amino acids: CASSSDYNSPLHF.

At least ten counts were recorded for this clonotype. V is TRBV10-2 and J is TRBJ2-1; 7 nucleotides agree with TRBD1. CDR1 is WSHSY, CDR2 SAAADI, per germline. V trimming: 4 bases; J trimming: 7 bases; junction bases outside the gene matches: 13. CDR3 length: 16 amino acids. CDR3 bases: TGCGCCAGCAGTGGGCTACGACAGGGAGAAAGGAATGAGCAGTTCTTC. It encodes CASSGLRQGERNEQFF.

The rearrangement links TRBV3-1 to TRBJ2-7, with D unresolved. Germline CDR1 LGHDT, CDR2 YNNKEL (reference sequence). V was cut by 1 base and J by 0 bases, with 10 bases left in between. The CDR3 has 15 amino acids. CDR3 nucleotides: TGTGCCAGCAGCCAAGGGGCCAAGAGCTCCTACGAGCAGTACTTC. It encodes CASSQGAKSSYEQYF.

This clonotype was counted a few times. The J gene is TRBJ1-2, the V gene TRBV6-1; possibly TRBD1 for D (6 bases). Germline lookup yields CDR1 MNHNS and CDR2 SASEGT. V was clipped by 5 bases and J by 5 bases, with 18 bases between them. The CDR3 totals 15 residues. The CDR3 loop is CASSYVGGPGYGYTF. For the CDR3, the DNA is TGTGCCAGCAGTTATGTTGGGGGGCCTGGGTATGGCTACACCTTC.

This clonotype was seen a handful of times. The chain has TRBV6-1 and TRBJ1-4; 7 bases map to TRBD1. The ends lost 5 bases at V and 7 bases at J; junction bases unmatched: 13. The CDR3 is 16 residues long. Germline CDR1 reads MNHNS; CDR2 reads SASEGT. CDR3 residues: CASSYRRLAGGEKLFF. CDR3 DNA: TGTGCCAGCAGTTATCGCCGACTGGCAGGGGGTGAAAAACTGTTTTTT.

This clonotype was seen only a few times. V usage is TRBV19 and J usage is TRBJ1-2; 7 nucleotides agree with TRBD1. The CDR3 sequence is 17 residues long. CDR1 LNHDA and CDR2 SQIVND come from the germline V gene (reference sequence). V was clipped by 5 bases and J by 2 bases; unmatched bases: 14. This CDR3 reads CASSSLRTGEINYGYTF. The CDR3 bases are TGTGCCAGTAGTTCACTACGGACAGGCGAAATAAACTATGGCTACACCTTC. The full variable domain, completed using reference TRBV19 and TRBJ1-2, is DGGITQSPKYLFRKEGQNVTLSCEQNLNHDAMYWYRQDPGQGLRLIYYSQIVNDFQKGDIAEGYSVSREKKESFPLTVTSAQKNPTAFYLCASSSLRTGEINYGYTFGSGTRLTVV.

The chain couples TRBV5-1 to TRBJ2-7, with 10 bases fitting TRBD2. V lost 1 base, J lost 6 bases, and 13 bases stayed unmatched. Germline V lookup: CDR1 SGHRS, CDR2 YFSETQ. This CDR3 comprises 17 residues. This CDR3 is CASSLKTSGPPPGEQYF. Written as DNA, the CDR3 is TGCGCCAGCAGCTTGAAGACTAGCGGGCCACCCCCGGGCGAGCAGTACTTC.

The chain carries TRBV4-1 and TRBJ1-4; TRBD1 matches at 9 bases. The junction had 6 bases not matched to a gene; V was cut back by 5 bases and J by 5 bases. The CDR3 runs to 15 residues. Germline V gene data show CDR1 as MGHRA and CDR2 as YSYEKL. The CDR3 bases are TGCGCCAGCAGCATCCGGGACAGGGAGAATGAAAAACTGTTTTTT. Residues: CASSIRDRENEKLFF.

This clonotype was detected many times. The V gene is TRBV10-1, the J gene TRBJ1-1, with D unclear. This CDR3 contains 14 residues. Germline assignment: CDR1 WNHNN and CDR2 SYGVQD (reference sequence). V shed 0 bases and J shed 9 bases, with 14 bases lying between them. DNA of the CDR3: TGCGCCAGCAGTGAGTCGACCGGCACCGGGAAAGCTTTCTTT. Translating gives CASSESTGTGKAFF.

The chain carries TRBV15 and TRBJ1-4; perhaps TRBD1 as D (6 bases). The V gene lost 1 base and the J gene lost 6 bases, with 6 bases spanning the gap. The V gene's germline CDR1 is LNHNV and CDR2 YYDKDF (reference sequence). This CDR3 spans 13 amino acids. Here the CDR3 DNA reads TGTGCCACCAGCAGAGCAGGGGATGAAAAACTGTTTTTT. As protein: CATSRAGDEKLFF.

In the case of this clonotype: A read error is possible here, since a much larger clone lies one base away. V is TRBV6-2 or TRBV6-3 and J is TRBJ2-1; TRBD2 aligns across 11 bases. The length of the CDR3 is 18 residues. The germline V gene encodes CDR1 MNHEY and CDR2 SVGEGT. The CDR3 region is CASSYGTSGTSSHNEQFF. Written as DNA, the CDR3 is TGTGCCAGCAGTTACGGGACTAGCGGAACGAGCTCCCACAATGAGCAGTTCTTC.

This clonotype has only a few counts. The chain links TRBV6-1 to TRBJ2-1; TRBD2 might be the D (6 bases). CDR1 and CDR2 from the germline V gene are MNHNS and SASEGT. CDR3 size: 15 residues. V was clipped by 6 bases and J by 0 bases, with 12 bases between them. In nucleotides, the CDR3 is TGTGCCAGCAGCCGGTCGGGGGTCTCCTACAATGAGCAGTTCTTC. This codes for CASSRSGVSYNEQFF.

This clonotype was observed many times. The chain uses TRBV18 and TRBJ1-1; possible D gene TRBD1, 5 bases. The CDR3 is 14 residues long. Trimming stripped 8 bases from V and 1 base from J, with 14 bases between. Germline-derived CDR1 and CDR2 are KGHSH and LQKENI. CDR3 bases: TGTGCCAGCAGCCCCGGGACGGGGAACACTGAAGCTTTCTTT. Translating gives CASSPGTGNTEAFF. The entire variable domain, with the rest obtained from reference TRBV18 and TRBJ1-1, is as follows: NAGVMQNPRHLVRRRGQEARLRCSPMKGHSHVYWYRQLPEEGLKFMVYLQKENIIDESGMPKERFSAEFPKEGPSILRIQQVVRGDSAAYFCASSPGTGNTEAFFGQGTRLTVV.

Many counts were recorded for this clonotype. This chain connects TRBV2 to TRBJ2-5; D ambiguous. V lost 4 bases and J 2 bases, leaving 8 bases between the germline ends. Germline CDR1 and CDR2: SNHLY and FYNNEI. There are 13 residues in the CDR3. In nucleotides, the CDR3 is TGTGCCAGCAGTGTACAGACACAAGAGACCCAGTACTTC. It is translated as CASSVQTQETQYF.

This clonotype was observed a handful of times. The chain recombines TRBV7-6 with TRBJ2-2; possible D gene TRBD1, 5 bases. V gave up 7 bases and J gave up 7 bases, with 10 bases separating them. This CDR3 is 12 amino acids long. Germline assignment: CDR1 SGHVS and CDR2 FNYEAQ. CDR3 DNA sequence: TGTGCCAGCAACCAGGGTGACGGGGAGCTGTTTTTT. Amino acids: CASNQGDGELFF.